The clone carrying this T cell receptor beta chain was counted ten times or more. Amplified TCR beta CDR3 regions came from RNA transcripts. An initial round of RT-PCR targeting the TCR CDR3 relied on the HTBI primer set. MiXCR, run by TCRdb on the multiplex PCR reads, gives a single entry per CDR3 protein. The data show under 350,000 distinct CDR3 sequences, roughly 14% seen once. The data belong to a study of T cells in Graves' hyperthyroidism and ophthalmopathy. This CDR3 spans 15 amino acids. Germline V CDR1 and CDR2: KGHSH, LQKENI. V was shortened by 1 base and J by 4 bases, with 13 bases between the two germline ends.

The V gene is TRBV18, the J gene TRBJ2-5; unclear D gene. Source material: blood. The source is a woman aged 25 to 45 with Graves' hyperthyroidism that later progressed to Graves' ophthalmopathy. The CDR3 DNA reads TGTGCCAGCTCACCACAGTCGAAGTCGCGAGAGACCCAGTACTTC. This gives the protein CASSPQSKSRETQYF.